The T cell receptor (beta chain) under discussion was sequenced for a study of shared clonotypes between healthy human individuals. Study outcomes and limitations: Naive subsets generally had larger estimated richness than memory subsets.

The ends were cut back, 5 bases at V and 5 bases at J, with 12 bases in the middle. The V gene's germline CDR1 is MNHNS and CDR2 SASEGT. CDR3 length: 13 residues. In the case of this clone: The antigen remains undetermined.

Samples underwent the assay at deep level. Sorted-subset replicate PCR reactions contained 200 ng DNA, corresponding to approximately 30,000 T cell genomes. Authors' methods: Without quality scores, immunoSEQ junctional reads could not be filtered like full-length reads. Sequenced by immunoSEQ multiplex PCR; TCRdb stores in-frame clones only, minus some. For V, J and clone size, that table is used; D and trimming come from the DNA. The sample consists of about 1 million clones, 65% to 75% of them appearing once. The sequenced sample was memory CD4+ T cells sorted from blood. Subset meaning: CD45RA-negative fraction. The chain links TRBV6-1 to TRBJ2-5; TRBD1 might be the D (6 bases). The TCR sequence derives from a man aged 18 to 29 in good health. The CDR3 here is CASSSQGLETQYF. The CDR3 nucleotides are TGTGCCAGCAGTTCCCAGGGGCTGGAGACCCAGTACTTC.